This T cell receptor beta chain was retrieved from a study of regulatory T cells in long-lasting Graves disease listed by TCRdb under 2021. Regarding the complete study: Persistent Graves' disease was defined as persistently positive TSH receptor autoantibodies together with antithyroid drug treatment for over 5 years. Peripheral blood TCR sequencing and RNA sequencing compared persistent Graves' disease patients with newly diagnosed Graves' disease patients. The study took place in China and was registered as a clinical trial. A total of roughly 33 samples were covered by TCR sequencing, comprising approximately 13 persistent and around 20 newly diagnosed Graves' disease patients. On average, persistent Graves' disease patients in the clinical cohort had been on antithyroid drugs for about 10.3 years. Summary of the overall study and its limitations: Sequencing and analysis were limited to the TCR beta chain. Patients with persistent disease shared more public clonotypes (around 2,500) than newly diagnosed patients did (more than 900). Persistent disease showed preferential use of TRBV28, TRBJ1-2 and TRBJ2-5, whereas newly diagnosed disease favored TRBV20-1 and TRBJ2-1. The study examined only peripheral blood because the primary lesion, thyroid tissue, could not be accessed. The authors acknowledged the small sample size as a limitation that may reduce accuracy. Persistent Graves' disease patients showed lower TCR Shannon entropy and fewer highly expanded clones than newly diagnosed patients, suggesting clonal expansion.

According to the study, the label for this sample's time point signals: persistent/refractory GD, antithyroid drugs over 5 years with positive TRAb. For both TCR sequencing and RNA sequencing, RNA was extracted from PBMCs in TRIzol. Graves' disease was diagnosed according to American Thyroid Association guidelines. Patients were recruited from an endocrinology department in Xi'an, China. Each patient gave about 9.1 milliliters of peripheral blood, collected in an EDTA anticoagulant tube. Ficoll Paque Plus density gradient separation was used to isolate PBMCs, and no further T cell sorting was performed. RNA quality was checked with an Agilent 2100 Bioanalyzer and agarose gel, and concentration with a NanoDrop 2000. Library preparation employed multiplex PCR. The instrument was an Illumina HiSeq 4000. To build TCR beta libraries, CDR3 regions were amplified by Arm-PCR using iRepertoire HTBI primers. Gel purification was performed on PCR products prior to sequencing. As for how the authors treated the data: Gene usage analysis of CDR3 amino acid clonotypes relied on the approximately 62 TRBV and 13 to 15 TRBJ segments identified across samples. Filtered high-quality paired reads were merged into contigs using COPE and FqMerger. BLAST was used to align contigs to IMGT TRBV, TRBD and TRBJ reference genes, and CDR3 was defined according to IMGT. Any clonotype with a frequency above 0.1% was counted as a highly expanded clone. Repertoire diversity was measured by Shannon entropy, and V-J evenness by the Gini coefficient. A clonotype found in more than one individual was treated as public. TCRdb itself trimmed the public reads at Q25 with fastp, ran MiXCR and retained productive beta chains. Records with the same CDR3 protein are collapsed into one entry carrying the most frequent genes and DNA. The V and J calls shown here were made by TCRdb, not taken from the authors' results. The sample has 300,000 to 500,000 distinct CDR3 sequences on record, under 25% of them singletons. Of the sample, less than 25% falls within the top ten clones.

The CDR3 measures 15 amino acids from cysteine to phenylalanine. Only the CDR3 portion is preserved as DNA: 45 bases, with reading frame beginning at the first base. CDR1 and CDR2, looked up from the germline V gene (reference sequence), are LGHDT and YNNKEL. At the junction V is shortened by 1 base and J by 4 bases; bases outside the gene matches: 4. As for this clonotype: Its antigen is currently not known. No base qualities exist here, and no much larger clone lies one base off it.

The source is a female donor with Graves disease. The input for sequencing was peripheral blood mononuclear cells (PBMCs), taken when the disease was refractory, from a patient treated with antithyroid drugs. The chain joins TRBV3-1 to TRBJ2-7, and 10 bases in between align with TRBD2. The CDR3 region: CASSQAPSGSYEQYF. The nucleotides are TGTGCCAGCAGCCAAGCACCTAGCGGGAGTTACGAGCAGTACTTC.